This TCR beta chain was recovered during a study of OX40 agonist ivuxolimab in advanced cancers. Study-level information: Cancers in dose escalation were hepatocellular, melanoma, renal cell and head and neck. Aged about 23 to 80 with a mean of approximately 60 years, they were under 85% male.

TCRdb's table, derived via immunoSEQ multiplex PCR, lists solely in-frame clones and lacks some. This sample has 70,000 to 80,000 clones, with around nine tenths found just once. CDR1 is LNHDA, CDR2 SQIVND, per germline (reference sequence). The CDR3 is 14 amino acids. The germline V and J ends were trimmed by 4 bases and 3 bases, with 13 bases remaining between them. This clone was seen a handful of times. Its specificity is not known. Findings and caveats of the study: Average numbers of expanded clones were greater in CD8+ T cells than in CD4+.

With autoimmune disease history or systemic immunosuppression, patients were excluded. This clonotype originated in an adult with an advanced solid tumor such as melanoma, head and neck, liver or kidney cancer. The sample consisted of CD4+ or CD8+ T cells sorted from blood, taken in a trial of the OX40 agonist ivuxolimab. J is TRBJ2-7 and V is TRBV19; D is ambiguous. The CDR3 coding sequence is TGTGCCAGTAGTACCCCCCTACCCGTCTACGAGCAGTACTTC. Encoded protein: CASSTPLPVYEQYF.